This T cell receptor beta chain was captured in a study of cytomegalovirus exposure and HLA in healthy donors (dated 2017 in TCRdb). Regarding the complete study: An earlier analysis of roughly 500 of the donors reported 276 Gb of sequence data and some 100 million unique TCR beta sequences from 150 million to 200 million T cells. A later analysis re-analyzed previously published TCR beta repertoires from 550 to 700 donors and added high-resolution HLA genotyping to study TCR occurrence patterns. The number of donors typed differed by locus, with 629-630 for A, B, C, DRB1 and DQB1, roughly 550 for DQA1, 600 to 610 for DPA1, and over 400 for DPB1. The study used immunosequencing to profile the T cell repertoires of some 600 subjects and linked those repertoires to cytomegalovirus serostatus. Every discovery cohort repertoire had been produced on one sequencing platform. Of the roughly 410 genotyped donors, 80% to 90% were placed in the genetic ancestry cluster associated with self-reported Caucasian donors. Across under 500 genotyped donors of the cohort, an average of roughly 250,000 unique TCR beta nucleotide sequences per donor were sequenced, and around 20% of those sequences were non-productive. A later genetic analysis took genome-wide SNP genotypes for about 55% of the 666 donors and used that subset as a discovery cohort. To predict cytomegalovirus infection status, the study brought together high-throughput TCR immunosequencing, statistical association of individual TCRs with disease status, and machine learning. Several DR-DQ haplotypes were treated as single units for association and clustering because of strong linkage in the cohort. To decide whether each TCR beta V gene segment behaved as functional or pseudogenic, an earlier analysis of approximately 600 of the donors relied on high-throughput TCR beta sequencing. Alongside the repertoire data, information on donor age, sex, ethnicity and CMV serostatus was compiled. Roughly 300 gigabases of sequencing data and 75 million to 85 million unique TCR sequences made up an early release that covered about 640 HLA-typed donors. The study was designed to test whether signatures of past pathogen exposure could be identified by cataloging public T cell receptors. Class I and class II HLA loci were covered by the typing at four-digit resolution. A separate validation cohort of over 95 different subjects was used in addition to the approximately 700-subject first cohort. In the later analysis, no new phenotypic data were used to find candidate immune exposures; instead, reliance was placed on TCR beta sequences and their occurrence across donors.

The cohort consisted of 600 to 700 healthy bone marrow donors. All cohort members were sampled while nominally healthy, although unrecorded immune exposures were likely present. The donor was CMV seronegative and belonged to the group of 350 to 400 seronegative cohort members. Each donor provided a peripheral blood sample, and peripheral blood mononuclear cells were used for TCR beta sequencing. The Qiagen DNeasy Blood Extraction Kit was used to extract genomic DNA from the blood cell samples. Details on this clone: Which antigen it targets is not known. No base quality values were provided; no much bigger clone lies one nucleotide off.

From cysteine to phenylalanine, the CDR3 is 15 amino acids long. The CDR3 DNA has 45 bases and is translated from base 1. The V and J ends are trimmed by 1 base and 8 bases, leaving 15 bases between them. Via the germline V gene, CDR1 is SGHRS and CDR2 YFSETQ. Results the study describes overall, beyond this receptor: At a false discovery rate of 0.05, a later analysis linked 15,000 to 20,000 TCR beta sequences to specific HLA alleles. According to a later analysis, TCR association rates differed among HLA loci, with DRB1 alleles showing the most associated TCRs and HLA-C alleles showing the fewest. Most CMV-associated TCR beta chains appeared to be HLA-restricted in a later analysis, and the HLA associations seemed to be driven largely by CMV exposure. Compared with the roughly 700-donor mean, donors in an Asian-associated ancestry cluster had fewer N-insertions in productive TCRs, according to a later genetic analysis. A total of roughly 160 TCR beta chains were listed by the study as associated with cytomegalovirus. A later genetic analysis associated a missense DCLRE1C variant with V-gene and J-gene trimming of TCR beta chains, and an independent cohort replicated the association. When HLA alleles, especially DR and DQ, strongly co-occurred, TCR associations were difficult to assign to individual alleles. Linkage disequilibrium might explain the correlated functional status among segregating V segments, but an unknown experimental factor could not be excluded. A few of the identified cytomegalovirus-associated TCR beta chains were confirmed in vitro to be specific for cytomegalovirus antigens. This cohort had only TCR beta chains sequenced, and the lack of alpha or paired-chain data limited which features could be detected. CMV serostatus was the only immune exposure information available for the cohort. It was suggested by the authors that the approach could potentially be generalized to other disease states and immunological phenotypes. Approximately 16 rarely observed V segments, including chromosome 9 orphons, were excluded from the earlier analysis of some 590 of the donors because counts were too low. HLA typing was unavailable for some donors at each locus, so association tests used only the typed subset. Most TCR sequences were observed very rarely across donors, whereas some public TCRs were present in many individuals. A cluster of highly shared sequence variants was judged likely to represent a technical artifact of the sequencing pipeline. A further reported finding was that TCR beta sequences accurately predicted the HLA-A and HLA-B alleles for most subjects in the first cohort. A later analysis found that HLA-associated TCR beta chains were more clonally expanded and had lower generation probabilities than equally common non-associated chains. Broadly in line with IMGT annotations, most TCR beta V segments showed up in productive rearrangements about 87% or about 30% of the time in an earlier analysis of around 550 of the donors. In both the original and validation cohorts, the classifier was reported to diagnose cytomegalovirus status with high specificity and sensitivity. In a later analysis, several top co-occurrence clusters were reported to appear linked to parvovirus B19, influenza, CMV and Epstein-Barr virus. The presence/absence analyses assumed that sequencing depth was roughly uniform across donors, and that assumption may not be true. Because the 87-base-pair reads could not distinguish some IMGT-functional V segments, including TRBV6-2 and TRBV6-3, those segments were excluded.

The library was prepared using the immunoSEQ multiplex PCR assay. The multiplex PCR relied on a mix of 60 forward primers for TCR Vbeta segments and 13 reverse primers for TCR Jbeta segments. The CDR3 region of rearranged TCR beta genes was amplified from genomic DNA by a multiplex PCR assay. The Illumina HiSeq System was used to sequence the amplified TCR beta libraries as 87-base-pair reads. Under the source paper's analysis protocol: In a later analysis, some 80 million unique TCR beta chains were counted across the roughly 670 repertoires, and approximately 9.9 million of these chains were shared by at least two donors. Raw reads were error-corrected and collapsed into unique sequences by a nearest-neighbor algorithm in which closely related sequences were merged to remove PCR and sequencing errors. V, D and J gene segments were assigned by aligning CDR3 sequences to IMGT reference sequences. For a sequence to be retained, a match of at least six nucleotides to both a V gene segment and a J gene segment was required. A rearrangement was called productive if the CDR3 had no stop codons and remained in frame with V and J, and every other rearrangement was called non-productive. CDR3 was defined by IMGT convention, running from the second conserved V-encoded cysteine to the conserved J-encoded phenylalanine. The earlier analysis of around 640 of the donors excluded sequences that lacked an unambiguous match to a single V gene segment. In an earlier analysis of 587 of the donors, a V segment was called functional when productive rearrangements were above 56.7%, and segregating when the standard deviation between donors exceeded 5%. A statistical classification framework was built for diagnosing cytomegalovirus status from the catalog of TCR beta chain sequences. In a later analysis, V and J genes were assigned by comparing TCR nucleotide sequences against IMGT/GENE-DB human TR gene sequences. The TCRdist pipeline was used in a later analysis to assign CDR3 sequences and most-parsimonious VDJ recombination scenarios. In a later analysis, each TCR beta chain was defined by its CDR3 amino acid sequence together with its V-gene family, and reads lacking a unique V-gene family were excluded. As a way to deal with suspected cross-contamination and a sequencing artifact, a later analysis dropped approximately 590 nucleotide sequences that were highly shared and had low generation probability. For each public chain, a later analysis derived a clonal expansion index from normalized ranks of inferred template counts within each repertoire. A later analysis computed generation probabilities with a VDJ recombination model fitted to out-of-frame rearrangements, and checked the results against IGoR. Hypergeometric tests were used in a later analysis to score TCR-TCR, TCR-HLA and TCR-CMV co-occurrence, with a repertoire-size bias correction applied to the TCR pairs. In a later analysis, false discovery rates were estimated by permuting HLA or CMV assignments 20 times. In a later analysis, co-occurring TCRs were grouped with DBSCAN, and TCRdist sequence similarity was added when clustering was performed within HLA-allele-positive subsets. Co-occurrence clustering excluded repertoires with fewer than 30,000 or more than 120,000 public chains, plus five with anomalous nucleotide sharing. The source is immuneACCESS, and TCRdb retained only in-frame sequences with V and J called. Part of the clones is not carried over; for the studies checked, unresolved V genes explain less than half of this, and the remainder is unexplained. That table supplies the V and J calls and clone size; D and trimming were determined from the DNA. Present in this sample are 150,000 to 160,000 clones, about four fifths of which were seen just once. Jointly, the top ten make up approximately 2.6% of the sample.

The TCR comes from a man younger than 30 in good health and CMV-seronegative. The sample consisted of PBMCs. The chain links TRBV5-1 with TRBJ1-4; the D segment could be TRBD1, given 6 matching bases. CDR3 protein: CASSLRGAREEKLFF. In nucleotides, the sequence is TGCGCCAGCAGCTTGCGGGGGGCGCGGGAGGAAAAACTGTTTTTT.